The clone carrying this T cell receptor beta chain has a handful of counts. The antigen is unknown. Deletions cut 5 bases from V and 5 bases from J, with 13 bases between. Germline CDR1 and CDR2: SGHRS and YFSETQ. The CDR3 sequence is 13 residues long. This record comes from a study of T-cell memory formation after mild COVID-19. Study observations and caveats: Memory from before infection featured some responding clones, which suggests cross-reactive memory joined.

One entry per CDR3 protein results from TCRdb running MiXCR on the 5' RACE reads. The sample includes just under 550,000 distinct CDR3 sequences, 20% seen only once; the top ten take around 13%. This TCR was recovered from an adult woman who had mild COVID-19 (a few samples of this study predate the infection). Cell type and time point are not known. The sequenced material came from PBMCs or a T cell subset sorted from them (not recorded which). The chain joins TRBV5-1 to TRBJ2-5, with D perhaps TRBD2 (6 bases). The CDR3 DNA sequence: TGCGCCAGCAGAATGGAGGGACGGGAGACCCAGTACTTC. Residues: CASRMEGRETQYF.